This T cell receptor beta chain was sequenced in a study of monozygotic twins with inflammatory bowel disease. Germline CDR1 and CDR2: DFQATT and SNEGSKA (reference sequence). CDR3 length: 11 amino acids. TCRdb reanalyzed the 5' RACE reads and collapses them to one entry per CDR3 protein, without DNA. Its clone listing holds 210,000 or so distinct CDR3 sequences. The rearrangement links TRBV20-1 to TRBJ2-2. The receptor was derived from a human donor with ulcerative colitis or Crohn's disease, or a healthy co-twin of an affected twin (not recorded which). The sequenced material came from blood. Here the CDR3 reads CSAWTTGELFF.